A single sample gave rise to the 29 T cell receptor beta chains below, sequenced in a study of cytomegalovirus exposure and HLA in healthy donors. Primers: 60 Vbeta forward and 13 Jbeta reverse. Measured with immunoSEQ multiplex PCR; TCRdb has only the in-frame clones, and not every one. The table records some 200,000 clones, approximately 11% of them present only once. The sequenced sample was PBMCs. These receptors came from a man in his forties or fifties in good health and CMV-seropositive.

CDR3 DNA sequence: TGTGCCATCAGTGAGTCTGGAGACAGATATCAGCCCCAGCATTTT. Translation gives CAISESGDRYQPQHF. J is TRBJ1-5 and V is TRBV10-3, with D possibly matching TRBD1 (5 bases). The CDR3 extends over 15 amino acids. V lost 0 bases to trimming and J lost 5 bases, with 11 bases between them. Per germline, CDR1 ENHRY and CDR2 SYGVKD.

This CDR3 reads CASSATGSYGYTF. CDR3 coding DNA: TGTGCCAGCAGTGCTACAGGGAGCTATGGCTACACCTTC. The rearrangement uses TRBV28 and TRBJ1-2; TRBD1 is a possible D gene (6 bases). Germline V gene lookup returns CDR1 MDHEN and CDR2 SYDVKM. V lost 5 bases to trimming and J lost 4 bases, with 11 bases between them. There are 13 residues in the CDR3.

This clone has a handful of counts. The chain has TRBV6-1 and TRBJ2-1; weak D call: TRBD1 (6 bases). Looked up from germline, CDR1 is MNHNS and CDR2 is SASEGT. With 11 bases removed from V and 4 bases from J, the gap between germline ends came to 12 bases. This CDR3 comprises 12 residues. CDR3 nucleotides: TGTGCCGCTCGGCAGGGGTACAATGAGCAGTTCTTC. Translation: CAARQGYNEQFF.

V gene TRBV5-1 combines with J gene TRBJ2-3; D gene uncertain. This CDR3 spans 14 amino acids. Between the trimmed V and J ends, which lost 0 bases and 6 bases, there was a span of 11 bases. CDR1 and CDR2 (germline): SGHRS, YFSETQ. In DNA form, the CDR3 reads TGCGCCAGCAGCTTGGCTTGGGCTTCGGATACGCAGTATTTT. Translated, it gives CASSLAWASDTQYF.

This clone was seen a few times. The rearrangement joins TRBV7-2 to TRBJ1-2; D uncertain. Trimming shortened V by 1 base and J by 5 bases, and 14 bases separated the two germline ends. This CDR3 is 15 amino acids long. The germline V gene encodes CDR1 SGHTA and CDR2 FQGNSA. DNA for the CDR3: TGTGCCAGCAGCTTAGGGGCCGGCGACCTTTATGGCTACACCTTC. Amino acid sequence: CASSLGAGDLYGYTF. The variable domain in full, completed from reference TRBV7-2 and TRBJ1-2, reads GAGVSQSPSNKVTEKGKDVELRCDPISGHTALYWYRQSLGQGLEFLIYFQGNSAPDKSGLPSDRFSAERTGGSVSTLTIQRTQQEDSAVYLCASSLGAGDLYGYTFGSGTRLTVV.

The V and J genes are TRBV9 and TRBJ2-3; weak D call: TRBD2 (6 bases). The CDR3 has 16 amino acids. V shed 4 bases and J shed 3 bases, with 18 bases lying between them. Germline V gene lookup returns CDR1 SGDLS and CDR2 YYNGEE. The CDR3 DNA is TGTGCCAGCAGCTCCTATCGGGGTGGGGGGACAGATACGCAGTATTTT. This translates into CASSSYRGGGTDTQYF.

V gene TRBV9 combines with J gene TRBJ1-6; TRBD1 is a possible D gene (6 bases). CDR1 and CDR2 (germline): SGDLS, YYNGEE. The germline V and J ends were trimmed by 2 bases and 8 bases, with 11 bases remaining between them. The CDR3 totals 14 residues. The CDR3 DNA follows: TGTGCCAGCAGCGTCGACCAGGGGCATTCACCCCTCCACTTT. Translating gives CASSVDQGHSPLHF.

This clone was counted a few times. J is TRBJ1-1 and V is TRBV19; 8 bases fit TRBD1. After removal of 3 bases from V and 1 base from J, the junction contained 4 bases not matched to a gene. The CDR3 covers 15 residues. Germline values: CDR1 LNHDA, CDR2 SQIVND (reference sequence). The CDR3 is CASSMGRGRNTEAFF. DNA for the CDR3: TGTGCCAGTAGTATGGGCAGGGGGCGGAACACTGAAGCTTTCTTT.

V and J are TRBV7-8 and TRBJ2-7, with a weak D call TRBD2 (6 bases). Germline assignment: CDR1 SGHVS and CDR2 FQNEAQ. V was cut by 1 base and J by 2 bases, with 12 bases left in between. The CDR3 has 15 amino acids. Here the CDR3 reads CASSLVAGLTYEQYV. The CDR3 DNA follows: TGTGCCAGCAGCTTAGTGGCGGGGCTGACCTACGAGCAGTACGTC.

This clone occurred a few times. CDR3 in amino acids: CASHEGEQFF. The CDR3 DNA is TGTGCCAGCCATGAGGGTGAGCAGTTCTTC. V is TRBV7-3 and J is TRBJ2-1, with D perhaps TRBD2 (5 bases). The ends were cut back, 8 bases at V and 9 bases at J, with 8 bases in the middle. The CDR3 contains 10 residues. Germline V gene lookup returns CDR1 SGHTA and CDR2 FQGTGA.

This clone was seen a handful of times. The V and J genes are TRBV5-6 and TRBJ1-6; D gene uncertain. Trimming took 1 base from V and 5 from J, leaving 16 bases between them. There are 17 residues in the CDR3. Germline values: CDR1 SGHDT, CDR2 YYEEEE. The CDR3 DNA sequence: TGTGCCAGCAGCTTGTGGGCCCAGGTCCGAGATAATTCACCCCTCCACTTT. Its protein is CASSLWAQVRDNSPLHF.

This rearrangement joins TRBV14 to TRBJ1-2; no clear D gene. V shed 3 bases and J shed 4 bases, with 9 bases lying between them. Germline values: CDR1 SGHDN, CDR2 FVKESK. The CDR3 spans 13 residues. The CDR3 DNA sequence: TGTGCCAGCAGCCATTCCGGGGTCTATGGCTACACCTTC. Amino acids: CASSHSGVYGYTF.

J is TRBJ2-2 and V is TRBV2; the match to TRBD1 covers 7 bases. CDR3 length: 15 residues. Germline V CDR1 and CDR2: SNHLY, FYNNEI. V shed 2 bases, J shed 1 base, and the junction held 1 base outside the gene matches. The CDR3 DNA sequence: TGTGCCAGCAGTGAATGGACAGGGAACACCGGGGAGCTGTTTTTT. It codes for CASSEWTGNTGELFF.

CDR3 sequence (DNA): TGCGCCAGCAGCCAGACTACAGGGGGAGGGGTGCGGTTTTTT. Its translation: CASSQTTGGGVRFF. The chain joins TRBV4-3 to TRBJ2-2; maybe TRBD1 (8 bases). Trimming took off 3 bases at V and 16 bases at J, with 21 bases between the two ends. This CDR3 region has 14 residues. Germline CDR1 reads LGHNA; CDR2 reads YSLEER.

The chain uses TRBV6-4 and TRBJ1-6; tentatively, D is TRBD1 (5 bases). Germline assignment: CDR1 MRHNA and CDR2 SNTAGT. The V end was cut by 9 bases, the J end by 4 bases, with 22 bases between. The CDR3 covers 17 residues. CDR3 sequence: CARRGRAFSLYNSPLHF. In DNA, the CDR3 is TGTGCCAGAAGGGGCAGGGCTTTTTCCCTTTATAATTCACCCCTCCACTTT.

V gene TRBV5-5 combines with J gene TRBJ2-1, with 7 nucleotides matching TRBD2. The CDR3 length is 16 residues. V trimming: 0 bases; J trimming: 3 bases; junction bases outside the gene matches: 6. Germline V gene lookup returns CDR1 SGHKS and CDR2 YYEKEE (reference sequence). In DNA form, the CDR3 reads TGTGCCAGCAGCTTGGGGGCGGGGACTAACTACAATGAGCAGTTCTTC. It encodes CASSLGAGTNYNEQFF.

V gene TRBV18 combines with J gene TRBJ2-5, with D perhaps TRBD2 (5 bases). The CDR3 extends over 12 amino acids. Germline V gene lookup returns CDR1 KGHSH and CDR2 LQKENI. V was clipped by 4 bases and J by 8 bases, with 11 bases between them. The CDR3 reads CASSRESLTQYF. The DNA for the CDR3 is TGTGCCAGCTCACGGGAGAGCCTAACCCAGTACTTC.

This clone has only a few counts. The V and J genes are TRBV5-4 and TRBJ1-1; D possibly corresponds to TRBD1 (5 bases). Per germline, CDR1 SGHNT and CDR2 YYREEE (reference sequence). Trimming left V 0 bases short and J 1 base short, with 10 bases between. The CDR3 totals 15 residues. The CDR3 loop reads CASSLAGRANTEAFF. The CDR3, as DNA: TGTGCCAGCAGCTTGGCGGGCAGGGCGAACACTGAAGCTTTCTTT. Full variable domain (rest looked up from reference TRBV5-4 and TRBJ1-1): ETGVTQSPTHLIKTRGQQVTLRCSSQSGHNTVSWYQQALGQGPQFIFQYYREEENGRGNFPPRFSGLQFPNYSSELNVNALELDDSALYLCASSLAGRANTEAFFGQGTRLTVV.

This chain connects TRBV7-2 to TRBJ1-6; the D gene is possibly TRBD1 (5 bases). The V and J ends lost 1 base and 0 bases respectively, with 10 bases between them. The CDR3 runs 17 residues. Germline-derived CDR1 and CDR2 are SGHTA and FQGNSA. CDR3 sequence reads: CASSLDTDSSYNSPLHF. The CDR3 bases are TGTGCCAGCAGCTTAGACACAGACAGCTCCTATAATTCACCCCTCCACTTT.

This sequence joins TRBV7-2 and TRBJ2-2; D might be TRBD2 (5 bases). There are 13 residues in the CDR3. CDR1 and CDR2 (germline): SGHTA, FQGNSA. The V end lost 5 bases, the J end lost 6 bases, and 10 bases lay between the germline ends. The CDR3: CASSRPGAGELFF. In nucleotides, the CDR3 is TGTGCCAGCAGCCGACCCGGGGCCGGGGAGCTGTTTTTT.

This clone was detected only a few times. The chain uses TRBV18 and TRBJ2-1; 8 bases map to TRBD2. The CDR3 totals 13 residues. Germline values: CDR1 KGHSH, CDR2 LQKENI. The junction had 6 bases not matched to a gene; V was cut back by 5 bases and J by 9 bases. The CDR3 DNA is TGTGCCAGCTCAACCGGGACTAGAGGTGAGCAGTTCTTC. Its translation: CASSTGTRGEQFF.

The rearrangement joins TRBV2 to TRBJ1-2; TRBD1 matches at 8 bases. Germline V gene sequence: CDR1 SNHLY, CDR2 FYNNEI. V gave up 6 bases and J gave up 8 bases; unmatched junction bases: 14. The CDR3 consists of 15 residues. The CDR3 is CASSPNPWTGKGYTF. The CDR3 DNA reads TGTGCCAGCAGCCCAAACCCCTGGACAGGGAAAGGCTACACCTTC.

The chain employs TRBV2 and TRBJ1-1; D unresolved. Germline CDR1 and CDR2: SNHLY and FYNNEI. This CDR3 contains 13 residues. Trimming cost V 5 bases and J 4 bases, with 11 bases left between them. The CDR3 reads CASSLMRGTEAFF. CDR3 nucleotide sequence: TGTGCCAGCAGTCTTATGCGGGGCACTGAAGCTTTCTTT.

This clone was recorded a few times. This chain joins TRBV5-1 and TRBJ1-4; tentative D call: TRBD1 (5 bases). Germline V gene data show CDR1 as SGHRS and CDR2 as YFSETQ. Trimming pared 0 bases from V and 8 bases from J, leaving 14 bases between. The CDR3 runs to 15 residues. The CDR3 here is CASSLAAGGGEKLFF. The CDR3 DNA follows: TGCGCCAGCAGCTTGGCCGCGGGGGGTGGCGAAAAACTGTTTTTT.

The V and J genes are TRBV5-4 and TRBJ1-2, with D uncertain. The germline V gene encodes CDR1 SGHNT and CDR2 YYREEE (reference sequence). V was shortened by 4 bases and J by 5 bases, with 15 bases between the two germline ends. This CDR3 contains 14 residues. CDR3 residues: CASSATRELYGYTF. The DNA of the CDR3 is TGTGCCAGCAGCGCAACCCGGGAGCTATATGGCTACACCTTC.

The table lists this clone with a few counts. The V and J genes are TRBV28 and TRBJ1-2; a weak D match, TRBD1 (6 bases). The V gene's germline CDR1 is MDHEN and CDR2 SYDVKM. Trimming stripped 6 bases from V and 6 bases from J, with 20 bases between. The length of the CDR3 is 15 residues. CDR3 amino acids: CASRINLDRPNGYTF. The CDR3 DNA follows: TGTGCCAGCAGAATAAATTTGGACAGACCGAATGGCTACACCTTC.

The V call is TRBV13, the J call TRBJ1-2, with a possible D match to TRBD1 (5 bases). Germline V gene lookup returns CDR1 PRHDT and CDR2 FYEKMQ (reference sequence). The CDR3 sequence is 13 residues long. Trimming shortened V by 4 bases and J by 5 bases, and 11 bases separated the two germline ends. CDR3 bases: TGTGCCAGCAGCTCCGGGGGGGAGTATGGCTACACCTTC. This sequence encodes CASSSGGEYGYTF. Looking up the rest from reference TRBV13 and TRBJ1-2 gives the full variable domain: AAGVIQSPRHLIKEKRETATLKCYPIPRHDTVYWYQQGPGQDPQFLISFYEKMQSDKGSIPDRFSAQQFSDYHSELNMSSLELGDSALYFCASSSGGEYGYTFGSGTRLTVV.

In its sample, this clone was seen a few times. The rearrangement links TRBV18 to TRBJ2-4; a weak D match, TRBD2 (6 bases). Germline V lookup: CDR1 KGHSH, CDR2 LQKENI. Between the trimmed V and J ends, which lost 0 bases and 8 bases, there was a span of 14 bases. The CDR3 is 15 residues long. The CDR3 bases are TGTGCCAGCTCACCACCGAGCGGCTGGGGGGACATTCAGTACTTC. This sequence encodes CASSPPSGWGDIQYF.

This chain joins TRBV7-9 and TRBJ1-1; a possible D gene is TRBD1 (5 bases). The ends were cut back, 4 bases at V and 3 bases at J, with 24 bases in the middle. The CDR3 runs 18 residues. Per germline, CDR1 SEHNR and CDR2 FQNEAQ (reference sequence). The CDR3 is CASSSTLGVAGLYTEAFF. The CDR3 nucleotides read TGTGCCAGCAGCTCGACACTGGGGGTAGCGGGACTTTACACTGAAGCTTTCTTT.